A single sample gave rise to the 15 T cell receptor beta chains below, sequenced in a study of cytomegalovirus exposure and HLA in healthy donors. A multiplex PCR was run with 60 Vbeta primers and 13 Jbeta primers. Repertoires were generated with immunoSEQ multiplex PCR, while TCRdb's copy carries only in-frame clones and drops some. The data show 140,000 or so clones, over 60% seen once. What was sequenced was PBMCs. The receptors were sampled from a man aged 35 to 55 in good health and CMV-seronegative.

V and J are TRBV2 and TRBJ1-6; D is perhaps TRBD1 (5 bases). CDR1 and CDR2 (germline): SNHLY, FYNNEI. The ends were cut back, 3 bases at V and 8 bases at J, with 29 bases in the middle. The length of the CDR3 is 20 residues. The CDR3 DNA sequence: TGTGCCAGCAGTGACCCCGTCATATTCGGGACTTCCCTGGGAGATTCACCCCTCCACTTT. It encodes CASSDPVIFGTSLGDSPLHF.

The V and J genes are TRBV19 and TRBJ2-7; TRBD1 aligns across 9 bases. The V and J ends lost 4 bases and 4 bases, in that order; junction bases with no gene match: 11. CDR1 and CDR2 from the germline V gene are LNHDA and SQIVND (reference sequence). The CDR3 loop spans 16 amino acids. The CDR3 sequence is CASSTQRGQGHYEQYF. DNA for the CDR3: TGTGCCAGTAGTACTCAACGGGGACAGGGTCATTACGAGCAGTACTTC.

This chain connects TRBV10-3 to TRBJ2-7, with a weak D call TRBD1 (7 bases). Germline CDR1 and CDR2: ENHRY and SYGVKD. V was trimmed by 0 bases and J by 1 base, leaving 13 bases between them. The CDR3 totals 16 residues. The CDR3 region is CAISESGGQSSYEQYF. CDR3 nucleotide sequence: TGTGCCATCAGTGAGTCGGGGGGACAGAGTTCCTACGAGCAGTACTTC.

The chain links TRBV18 to TRBJ2-7, with 10 positions matching TRBD2. With 5 bases clipped from V and 2 bases from J, the junction kept 6 bases outside the gene matches. The CDR3 is made up of 15 amino acids. The germline CDR1 and CDR2 sequences are KGHSH and LQKENI. DNA for the CDR3: TGTGCCAGCTCAACCGGGACTAGCGATACCTACGAGCAGTACTTC. Protein sequence: CASSTGTSDTYEQYF.

This clone has a handful of counts. The V call is TRBV28, the J call TRBJ2-2; D not certain. This CDR3 spans 14 amino acids. Trimming removed 6 bases from V and 1 base from J, with 9 bases in between. CDR1 and CDR2 from the germline V gene are MDHEN and SYDVKM. The CDR3 is CASSVGVNTGELFF. The DNA of the CDR3 is TGTGCCAGCAGCGTCGGAGTGAACACCGGGGAGCTGTTTTTT.

The genes are TRBV10-1 and TRBJ2-5, with 8 bases matching TRBD1. The DNA end favors TRBJ2-7, so the J call may be wrong. Looked up from germline, CDR1 is WNHNN and CDR2 is SYGVQD (reference sequence). The CDR3 spans 15 residues. CDR3 residues: CASNSGGQGDYEQYF. The CDR3 DNA sequence: TGCGCCAGCAATTCCGGCGGACAGGGTGACTACGAGCAGTACTTC.

CDR3 nucleotides: TGTGCCAGCAGTGAAATTTCCGGGGCCGGACTAGCGGGAGGTGTAGGGGAGACCCAGTACTTC. It codes for CASSEISGAGLAGGVGETQYF. The V and J genes are TRBV6-1 and TRBJ2-5, with 14 bases fitting TRBD2. Unmatched junction bases numbered 19, after V lost 2 bases and J lost 5 bases. Germline V gene lookup returns CDR1 MNHNS and CDR2 SASEGT. This CDR3 region has 21 residues.

The chain couples TRBV4-1 to TRBJ1-4; TRBD1 is a possible D gene (5 bases). Deletions cut 3 bases from V and 0 bases from J, with 8 bases between. The germline V gene has CDR1 MGHRA and CDR2 YSYEKL. This CDR3 is 15 amino acids long. The CDR3 loop reads CASSQTVATNEKLFF. CDR3 DNA sequence: TGCGCCAGCAGCCAGACAGTTGCAACTAATGAAAAACTGTTTTTT.

The chain couples TRBV18 to TRBJ2-7, with 11 bases lining up with TRBD2. The germline gives CDR1 KGHSH, CDR2 LQKENI. J lost 3 bases, V lost 0 bases, and 1 base had no gene match. CDR3 length equals 15 residues. CDR3 DNA: TGTGCCAGCTCACCACCGACTAGCGGGAACTACGAGCAGTACTTC. Translating gives CASSPPTSGNYEQYF.

This rearrangement joins TRBV6-4 to TRBJ2-2; 8 bases line up with TRBD2. CDR1 MRHNA and CDR2 SNTAGT come from the germline V gene. The CDR3 has 15 residues. J gave up 5 bases and V 3 bases, and 5 bases lay outside the gene matches. The CDR3 loop is CASSESSGRTGELFF. CDR3 DNA sequence: TGTGCCAGCAGTGAATCCAGCGGGAGAACCGGGGAGCTGTTTTTT.

The CDR3, as DNA: TGTGCCAGCAGCTTGGACAGCTTGGGTGGCTACACCTTC. This codes for CASSLDSLGGYTF. The chain recombines TRBV7-2 with TRBJ1-2; tentatively, D is TRBD1 (6 bases). This CDR3 has 13 residues. Trimming shortened V by 3 bases and J by 7 bases, and 12 bases separated the two germline ends. Germline values: CDR1 SGHTA, CDR2 FQGNSA.

V is TRBV2 and J is TRBJ2-5, with TRBD2 matching 8 bases. V gave up 6 bases and J gave up 1 base; unmatched junction bases: 1. Looked up from germline, CDR1 is SNHLY and CDR2 is FYNNEI. The length of the CDR3 is 13 residues. The CDR3 bases are TGTGCCAGCAGGCGGGGGGCCCAAGAGACCCAGTACTTC. This codes for CASRRGAQETQYF.

This clone was found a few times. The chain links TRBV28 to TRBJ1-4; D perhaps matches TRBD1 (5 bases). Germline V gene sequence: CDR1 MDHEN, CDR2 SYDVKM. The V and J ends lost 5 bases and 7 bases respectively, with 8 bases between them. The length of the CDR3 is 12 residues. The CDR3 region is CASSPRVEKLFF. The CDR3 nucleotides are TGTGCCAGCAGTCCCAGGGTTGAAAAACTGTTTTTT.

The chain has TRBV19 and TRBJ2-1; D possibly corresponds to TRBD2 (5 bases). Trimming stripped 1 base from V and 9 bases from J, with 7 bases between. This CDR3 contains 12 residues. Germline V gene sequence: CDR1 LNHDA, CDR2 SQIVND (reference sequence). CDR3 sequence reads: CASSIASGEQFF. For the CDR3, the DNA is TGTGCCAGTAGTATAGCCAGCGGTGAGCAGTTCTTC.

Regarding this clone: Other DNA sequences in this sample translate to the same CDR3. The gene calls are TRBV7-9 and TRBJ2-7; D is possibly TRBD2 (5 bases). Germline V CDR1 and CDR2: SEHNR, FQNEAQ (reference sequence). The CDR3 contains 13 residues. Trimming shortened V by 5 bases and J by 2 bases, and 10 bases separated the two germline ends. The DNA of the CDR3 is TGTGCCAGCAGCCCTCCGGGAACCTACGAGCAGTACTTC. Amino acid sequence: CASSPPGTYEQYF.